Listed here are 7 T cell receptor beta chains from one sample, sequenced in a study of cytomegalovirus exposure and HLA in healthy donors. PCR used 60 Vbeta primers and 13 Jbeta primers. Repertoires were generated with immunoSEQ multiplex PCR, while TCRdb's copy carries only in-frame clones and drops some. The sample lists about 96,000 clones, 64% occurring once. Sequenced material: PBMCs. Receptor source: a man aged 60 to 69 in good health and CMV-seronegative.

This clone was observed a few times. The chain recombines TRBV5-5 with TRBJ1-5, with 8 bases lining up with TRBD1. With 3 bases clipped from V and 6 bases from J, the junction kept 8 bases outside the gene matches. The CDR3 is 15 residues long. Germline loops: CDR1 SGHKS, CDR2 YYEKEE (reference sequence). The CDR3: CASSSWSGGGQPQHF. Written as DNA, the CDR3 is TGTGCCAGCAGCTCGTGGTCAGGGGGCGGTCAGCCCCAGCATTTT.

This sequence joins TRBV7-2 and TRBJ2-5, with TRBD2 matching over 12 bases. The V gene's germline CDR1 is SGHTA and CDR2 FQGNSA. This CDR3 spans 14 amino acids. The J segment lost 5 bases and the V segment lost 2 bases, leaving 0 bases of the junction unmatched. CDR3 DNA: TGTGCCAGCAGCTTACTAGCGGGGGGGGAGACCCAGTACTTC. This codes for CASSLLAGGETQYF.

V gene TRBV6-5 combines with J gene TRBJ2-7, with 10 bases lining up with TRBD2. V lost 6 bases, J lost 2 bases, and 4 bases stayed unmatched. The CDR3 consists of 14 residues. CDR1 is MNHEY and CDR2 is SVGAGI in the germline V gene. The CDR3 reads CASRWTSGTYEQYF. The CDR3 DNA follows: TGTGCCAGCAGGTGGACTAGCGGCACCTACGAGCAGTACTTC.

The CDR3 region has the DNA TGTGCCAGCAGGACAGGGGATGGAAATCAGCCCCAGCATTTT. Translated, it gives CASRTGDGNQPQHF. This sequence joins TRBV6-5 and TRBJ1-5; 8 bases are shared with TRBD1. Germline V CDR1 and CDR2: MNHEY, SVGAGI. The CDR3 runs to 14 residues. The V and J ends lost 6 bases and 4 bases, in that order; junction bases with no gene match: 5.

The rearrangement links TRBV5-1 to TRBJ2-7, with a possible D match to TRBD1 (6 bases). Germline loops: CDR1 SGHRS, CDR2 YFSETQ. V dropped 3 bases and J dropped 0 bases, with 10 bases sitting between them. The CDR3 totals 14 residues. The CDR3 loop is CASSYRVSSYEQYF. For the CDR3, the DNA is TGCGCCAGCAGCTACAGGGTGAGCTCCTACGAGCAGTACTTC.

V and J are TRBV14 and TRBJ2-7, with D possibly TRBD2 on 5 matching bases. CDR1 is SGHDN and CDR2 is FVKESK in the germline V gene. V lost 1 base and J lost 3, with 22 bases in between. This CDR3 contains 18 residues. This CDR3 reads CASSQAKFAGLGIYEQYF. CDR3 nucleotide sequence: TGTGCCAGCAGCCAAGCTAAGTTCGCGGGTTTGGGGATCTACGAGCAGTACTTC.

As for this clone: Other DNA sequences from this sample encode an identical CDR3 as well. J is TRBJ1-2 and V is TRBV19; perhaps TRBD1 as D (5 bases). The CDR3 covers 12 residues. V gave up 8 bases and J gave up 8 bases, with 15 bases separating them. Per the germline V gene, CDR1 is LNHDA and CDR2 is SQIVND (reference sequence). CDR3 sequence (DNA): TGTGCCAGTCACGACAGAAGCCCCGGCTACACCTTC. Its translation is CASHDRSPGYTF.